The clone carrying this T cell receptor beta chain was observed once. Its specificity is not known. Clones were sequenced by immunoSEQ multiplex PCR, and TCRdb holds only the in-frame ones, with some missing. The sample includes about 60,000 clones, about 87% of them seen just once. These data come from a study of a mutant IDH1 vaccine in newly diagnosed glioma. The time point: week 23, last vaccination. All doses held 300 ug of mutant IDH1 20-mer peptide, with topical imiquimod. The V end was cut by 4 bases, the J end by 2 bases, with 9 bases between. CDR3 length: 14 amino acids. Per germline, CDR1 LNHDA and CDR2 SQIVND (reference sequence).

This chain links TRBV19 with TRBJ2-1; perhaps TRBD2 as D (6 bases). The sequencing used PBMCs, collected from a glioma patient whose treatment included an IDH1 peptide vaccine. The TCR comes from a man between 40 and 49 years old with glioma. CDR3 in DNA: TGTGCCAGTAGTAGGGGGAGGACCTACAATGAGCAGTTCTTC. Translated: CASSRGRTYNEQFF.